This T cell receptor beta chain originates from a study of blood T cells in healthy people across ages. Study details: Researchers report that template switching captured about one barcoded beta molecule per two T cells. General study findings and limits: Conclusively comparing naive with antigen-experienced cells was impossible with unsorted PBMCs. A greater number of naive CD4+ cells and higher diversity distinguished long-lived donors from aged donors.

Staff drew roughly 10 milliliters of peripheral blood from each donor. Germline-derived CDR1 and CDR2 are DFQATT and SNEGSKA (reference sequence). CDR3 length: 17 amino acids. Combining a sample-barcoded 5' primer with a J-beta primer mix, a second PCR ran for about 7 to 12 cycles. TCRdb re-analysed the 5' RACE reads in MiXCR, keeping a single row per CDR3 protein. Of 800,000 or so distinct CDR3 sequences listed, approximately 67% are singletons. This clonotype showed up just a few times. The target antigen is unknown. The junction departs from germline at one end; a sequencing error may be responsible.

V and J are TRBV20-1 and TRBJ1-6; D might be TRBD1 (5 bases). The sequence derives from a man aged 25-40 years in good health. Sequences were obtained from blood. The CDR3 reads CSAIGARGSGLGSPPHF. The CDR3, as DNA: TGCAGTGCTATCGGGGCCCGAGGCAGCGGTTTGGGATCACCCCCCCACTTT.